This entry describes one T cell receptor beta chain. Profiling relied on immunoSEQ multiplex PCR, and the TCRdb table lists in-frame clones only, not all of them. The table lists 150,000 or so clones, approximately 90% of them singletons, with roughly 2% in the top ten. The sample belongs to a study of blood T cell repertoires in COVID-19. Background on the study: COVID-19 samples, acute and convalescent, were from the United States, Italy and Spain. PBMCs, B-cell-depleted T cells, or T cells provided the cDNA or gDNA that made up the material.

Trimming shortened V by 4 bases and J by 4 bases, and 10 bases separated the two germline ends. Germline CDR1 LGHDT, CDR2 YNNKEL (reference sequence). CDR3 length: 14 amino acids. The sample taken for sequencing was peripheral blood. The rearrangement links TRBV3-1 (or the pseudogene TRBV3-2) to TRBJ2-2; D might be TRBD2 (6 bases). This clonotype originated in a man younger than 30 with acute or convalescent COVID-19. CDR3 nucleotides: TGTGCCAGCAGCCCGCGGGACGGCACCGGGGAGCTGTTTTTT. It specifies CASSPRDGTGELFF.